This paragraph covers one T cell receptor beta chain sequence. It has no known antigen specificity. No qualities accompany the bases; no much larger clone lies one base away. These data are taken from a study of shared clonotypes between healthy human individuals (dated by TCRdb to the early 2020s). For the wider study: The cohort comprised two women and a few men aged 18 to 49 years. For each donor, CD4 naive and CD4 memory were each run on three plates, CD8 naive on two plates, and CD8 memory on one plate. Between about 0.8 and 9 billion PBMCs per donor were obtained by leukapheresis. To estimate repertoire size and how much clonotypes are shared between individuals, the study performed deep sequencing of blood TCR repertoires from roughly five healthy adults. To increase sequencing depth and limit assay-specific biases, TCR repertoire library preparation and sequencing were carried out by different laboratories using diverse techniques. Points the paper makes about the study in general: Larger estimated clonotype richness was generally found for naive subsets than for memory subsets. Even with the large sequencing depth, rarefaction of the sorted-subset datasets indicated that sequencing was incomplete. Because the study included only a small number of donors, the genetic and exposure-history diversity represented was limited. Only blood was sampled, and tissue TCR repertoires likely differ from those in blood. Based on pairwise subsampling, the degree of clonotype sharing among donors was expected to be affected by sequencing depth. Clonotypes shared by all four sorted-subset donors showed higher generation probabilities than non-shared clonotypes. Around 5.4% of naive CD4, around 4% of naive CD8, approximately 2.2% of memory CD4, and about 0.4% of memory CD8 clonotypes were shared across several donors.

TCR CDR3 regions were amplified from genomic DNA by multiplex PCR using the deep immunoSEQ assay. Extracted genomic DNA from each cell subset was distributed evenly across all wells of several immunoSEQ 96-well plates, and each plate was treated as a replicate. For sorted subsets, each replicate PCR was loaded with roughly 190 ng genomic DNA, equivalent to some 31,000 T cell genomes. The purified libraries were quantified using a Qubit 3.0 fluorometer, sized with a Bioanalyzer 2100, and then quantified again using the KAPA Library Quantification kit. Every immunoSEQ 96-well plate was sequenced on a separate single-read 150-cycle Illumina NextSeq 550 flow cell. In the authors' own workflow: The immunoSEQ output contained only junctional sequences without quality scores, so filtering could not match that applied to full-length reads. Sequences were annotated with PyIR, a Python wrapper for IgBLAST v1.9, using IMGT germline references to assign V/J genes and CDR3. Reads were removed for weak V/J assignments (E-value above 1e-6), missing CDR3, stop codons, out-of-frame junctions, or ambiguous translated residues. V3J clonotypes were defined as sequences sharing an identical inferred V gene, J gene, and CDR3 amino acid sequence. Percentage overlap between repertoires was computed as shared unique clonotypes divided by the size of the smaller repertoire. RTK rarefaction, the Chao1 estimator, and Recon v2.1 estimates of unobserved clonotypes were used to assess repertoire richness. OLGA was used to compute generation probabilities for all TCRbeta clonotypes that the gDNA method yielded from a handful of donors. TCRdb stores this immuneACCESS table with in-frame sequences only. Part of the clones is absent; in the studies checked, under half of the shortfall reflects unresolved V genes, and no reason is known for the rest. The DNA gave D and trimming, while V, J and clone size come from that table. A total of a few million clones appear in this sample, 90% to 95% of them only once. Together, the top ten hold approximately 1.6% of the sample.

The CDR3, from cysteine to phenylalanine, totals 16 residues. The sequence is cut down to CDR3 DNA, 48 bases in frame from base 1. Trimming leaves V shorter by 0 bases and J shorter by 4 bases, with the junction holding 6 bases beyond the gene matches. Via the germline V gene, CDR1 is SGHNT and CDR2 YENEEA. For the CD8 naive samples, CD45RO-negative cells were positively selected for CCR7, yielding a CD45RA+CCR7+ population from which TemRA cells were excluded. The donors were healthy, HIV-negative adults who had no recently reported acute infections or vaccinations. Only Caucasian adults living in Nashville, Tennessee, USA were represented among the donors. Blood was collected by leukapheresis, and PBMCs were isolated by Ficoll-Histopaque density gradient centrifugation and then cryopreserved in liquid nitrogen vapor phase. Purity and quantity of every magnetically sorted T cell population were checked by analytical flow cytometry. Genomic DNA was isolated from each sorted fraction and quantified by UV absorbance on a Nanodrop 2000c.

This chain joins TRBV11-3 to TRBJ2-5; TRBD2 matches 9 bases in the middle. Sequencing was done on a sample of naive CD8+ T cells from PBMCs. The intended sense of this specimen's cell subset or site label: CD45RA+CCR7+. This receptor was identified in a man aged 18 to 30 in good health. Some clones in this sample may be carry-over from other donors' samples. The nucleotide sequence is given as TGTGCCAGCAGCTTAGAGCCAGCGGGAGGAGGAGAGACCCAGTACTTC. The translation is CASSLEPAGGGETQYF.